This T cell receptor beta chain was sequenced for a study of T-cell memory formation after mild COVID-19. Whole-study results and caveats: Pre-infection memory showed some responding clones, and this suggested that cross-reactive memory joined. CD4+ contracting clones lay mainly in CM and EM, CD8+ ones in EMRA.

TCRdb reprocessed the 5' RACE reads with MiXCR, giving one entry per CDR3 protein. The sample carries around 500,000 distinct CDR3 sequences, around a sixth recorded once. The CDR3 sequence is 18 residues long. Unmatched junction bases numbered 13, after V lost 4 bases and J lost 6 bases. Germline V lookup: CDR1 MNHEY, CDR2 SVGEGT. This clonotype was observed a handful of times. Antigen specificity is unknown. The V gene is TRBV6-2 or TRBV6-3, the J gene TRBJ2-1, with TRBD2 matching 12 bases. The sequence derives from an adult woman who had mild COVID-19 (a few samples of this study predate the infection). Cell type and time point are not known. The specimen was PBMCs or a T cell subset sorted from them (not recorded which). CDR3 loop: CASSSASGRVLRANEQFF. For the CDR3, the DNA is TGTGCCAGCAGTTCGGCTAGCGGGAGGGTCTTAAGGGCCAATGAGCAGTTCTTC.